This T cell receptor (beta chain) is from a study of blood T cell repertoires in COVID-19. This CDR3 has 14 residues. Germline values: CDR1 SGHTA, CDR2 FQGNSA. V dropped 1 base and J dropped 4 bases, with 8 bases sitting between them. The assay was immunoSEQ multiplex PCR, and TCRdb's table has in-frame clones only and misses some. The sample lists about 410,000 clones, roughly 90% occurring once. Sample: peripheral blood. The TCR comes from a woman in her thirties or forties with COVID-19, enrolled during active disease. This chain links TRBV7-2 with TRBJ2-1, with D tentatively TRBD2 (6 bases). CDR3 amino acids: CASSLVGTYNEQFF. The CDR3 DNA is TGTGCCAGCAGCTTAGTTGGGACTTACAATGAGCAGTTCTTC.